These 10 T cell receptor beta chains came from one sample sequenced in a study of early T cells in non-severe SARS-CoV-2 infection. TCRdb itself ran the 5' RACE reads through MiXCR, one entry per CDR3 protein. Here the sample spans about 54,000 distinct CDR3 sequences, 6.5% to 7.5% being singletons. Sequenced here: whole blood, sampled at baseline. These receptors were collected from an adult who was a healthcare worker with PCR-confirmed SARS-CoV-2 infection or an uninfected control (not recorded which).

This clonotype was observed at least ten times. This sequence joins TRBV18 and TRBJ1-3; D is possibly TRBD1 (5 bases). Germline V gene lookup returns CDR1 KGHSH and CDR2 LQKENI. This CDR3 has 16 amino acids. The ends were cut back, 5 bases at V and 0 bases at J, with 14 bases in the middle. The CDR3 DNA reads TGTGCCAGCTCATCAGGGATACAGAGCTCTGGAAACACCATATATTTT. This codes for CASSSGIQSSGNTIYF.

This clonotype occurred many times. The chain uses TRBV21-1 and TRBJ1-2; the table's D call, TRBD1, was not checked against the DNA. TRBV21-1 is flagged as a pseudogene. The CDR3 consists of 14 residues. The CDR3 loop is CASSKGGQGGCYTF. Here the CDR3 DNA reads TGTGCCAGCAGCAAAGGCGGACAGGGGGGATGCTACACCTTC.

This clonotype was detected ten times or more. CDR3 nucleotides: TGTGCCAGCAGCCGATTGGACGGGACCTACGAGCAGTACTTC. It translates to CASSRLDGTYEQYF. This chain connects TRBV28 to TRBJ2-7; D may be TRBD2 (5 bases). This CDR3 has 14 amino acids. V shed 6 bases and J shed 2 bases, with 14 bases lying between them. The germline CDR1 and CDR2 sequences are MDHEN and SYDVKM. The full variable domain, completed using reference TRBV28 and TRBJ2-7, is DVKVTQSSRYLVKRTGEKVFLECVQDMDHENMFWYRQDPGLGLRLIYFSYDVKMKEKGDIPEGYSVSREKKERFSLILESASTNQTSMYLCASSRLDGTYEQYFGPGTRLTVT.

This clonotype was seen more than once but under ten times. The chain carries TRBV6-5 and TRBJ2-1, with D perhaps TRBD2 (6 bases). The length of the CDR3 is 16 residues. Germline V gene data show CDR1 as MNHEY and CDR2 as SVGAGI. V was cut by 2 bases and J by 0 bases, with 11 bases left in between. The CDR3 sequence is CASSYTGLSSYNEQFF. The CDR3 nucleotides are TGTGCCAGCAGTTACACGGGACTTAGCTCCTACAATGAGCAGTTCTTC.

This clonotype was seen ten or more times. This rearrangement joins TRBV12-3 or TRBV12-4 to TRBJ1-2; weak D call: TRBD1 (5 bases). The length of the CDR3 is 14 residues. V lost 5 bases and J lost 4, with 14 bases in between. The CDR3 coding sequence is TGTGCCAGCAGTCCCCCGGGGGGTCCCTATGGCTACACCTTC. Its translation: CASSPPGGPYGYTF.

This clonotype was detected only a few times. This sequence joins TRBV12-3 or TRBV12-4 and TRBJ2-7; perhaps TRBD2 as D (6 bases). The CDR3 is 15 amino acids. Trimming took 6 bases from V and 2 from J, leaving 17 bases between them. The CDR3 sequence is CASSPPLGGAYEQYF. The CDR3 DNA reads TGTGCCAGCAGCCCCCCCCTGGGCGGGGCCTACGAGCAGTACTTC.

This clonotype was detected only a few times. The chain combines TRBV7-2 with TRBJ1-2; no definite D call. Looked up from germline, CDR1 is SGHTA and CDR2 is FQGNSA. This CDR3 contains 13 residues. V was cut by 1 base and J by 3 bases, with 6 bases left in between. The DNA of the CDR3 is TGTGCCAGCAGCTTAGGGCGAGACTATGGCTACACCTTC. Translation: CASSLGRDYGYTF.

A few counts support this clonotype. J is TRBJ1-1 and V is TRBV29-1; perhaps TRBD1 as D (6 bases). Germline V gene lookup returns CDR1 SQVTM and CDR2 ANQGSEA. The CDR3 consists of 11 residues. Deletions cut 5 bases from V and 4 bases from J, with 8 bases between. DNA of the CDR3: TGCAGCGTTTGGGGGGCCACTGAAGCTTTCTTT. Its translation is CSVWGATEAFF. Full variable domain (outside the CDR3, taken from reference TRBV29-1 and TRBJ1-1): SAVISQKPSRDICQRGTSLTIQCQVDSQVTMMFWYRQQPGQSLTLIATANQGSEATYESGFVIDKFPISRPNLTFSTLTVSNMSPEDSSIYLCSVWGATEAFFGQGTRLTVV.

This clonotype has only a few counts. The rearrangement links TRBV18 to TRBJ1-2, with 9 bases matching TRBD1. The CDR3 length is 16 residues. The trim removed 3 bases at V and 1 base at J, leaving 6 bases unmatched. Looked up from germline, CDR1 is KGHSH and CDR2 is LQKENI. In nucleotides, the CDR3 is TGTGCCAGCTCACCCGGACAGGGGACGTTTAACTATGGCTACACCTTC. Translation gives CASSPGQGTFNYGYTF.

This clonotype occurred many times. The chain joins TRBV9 to TRBJ2-3, with TRBD2 matching 9 bases. Germline loops: CDR1 SGDLS, CDR2 YYNGEE. CDR3 size: 14 residues. Unmatched junction bases numbered 6, after V lost 7 bases and J lost 3 bases. The CDR3 region has the DNA TGTGCCAGCGGCTTAGCGGGGGTAACAGATACGCAGTATTTT. Its translation: CASGLAGVTDTQYF.